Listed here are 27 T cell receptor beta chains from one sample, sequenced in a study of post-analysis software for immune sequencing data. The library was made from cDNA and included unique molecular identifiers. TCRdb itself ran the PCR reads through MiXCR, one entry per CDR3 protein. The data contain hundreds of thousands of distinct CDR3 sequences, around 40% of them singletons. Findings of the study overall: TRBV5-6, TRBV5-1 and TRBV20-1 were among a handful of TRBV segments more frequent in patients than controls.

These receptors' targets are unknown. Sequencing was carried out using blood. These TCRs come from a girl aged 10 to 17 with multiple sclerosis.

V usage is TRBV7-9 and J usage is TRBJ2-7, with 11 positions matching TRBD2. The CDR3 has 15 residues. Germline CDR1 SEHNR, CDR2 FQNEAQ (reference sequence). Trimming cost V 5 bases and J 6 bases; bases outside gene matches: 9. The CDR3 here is CASSQLAGVLGEQYF. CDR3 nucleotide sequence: TGTGCCAGCAGCCAACTAGCGGGAGTTCTGGGCGAGCAGTACTTC.

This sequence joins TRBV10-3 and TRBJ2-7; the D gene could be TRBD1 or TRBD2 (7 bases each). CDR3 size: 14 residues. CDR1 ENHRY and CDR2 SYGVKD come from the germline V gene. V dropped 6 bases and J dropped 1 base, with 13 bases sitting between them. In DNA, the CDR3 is TGTGCCATCAGAGGGGGGGACAGTTCCTACGAGCAGTACTTC. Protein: CAIRGGDSSYEQYF.

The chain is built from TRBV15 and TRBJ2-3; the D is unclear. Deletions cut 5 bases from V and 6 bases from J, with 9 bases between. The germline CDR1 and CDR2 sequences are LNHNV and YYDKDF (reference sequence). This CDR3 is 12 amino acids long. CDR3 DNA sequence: TGTGCCACCAGCCCTAATCCGGATACGCAGTATTTT. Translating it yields CATSPNPDTQYF.

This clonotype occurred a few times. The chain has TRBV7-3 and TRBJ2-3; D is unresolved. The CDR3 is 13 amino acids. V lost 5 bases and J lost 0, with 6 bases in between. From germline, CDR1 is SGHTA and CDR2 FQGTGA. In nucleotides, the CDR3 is TGTGCCAGCAGCGTCTTTAGCACAGATACGCAGTATTTT. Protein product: CASSVFSTDTQYF. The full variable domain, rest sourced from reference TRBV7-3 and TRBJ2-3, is GAGVSQTPSNKVTEKGKYVELRCDPISGHTALYWYRQSLGQGPEFLIYFQGTGAADDSGLPNDRFFAVRPEGSVSTLKIQRTERGDSAVYLCASSVFSTDTQYFGPGTRLTVL.

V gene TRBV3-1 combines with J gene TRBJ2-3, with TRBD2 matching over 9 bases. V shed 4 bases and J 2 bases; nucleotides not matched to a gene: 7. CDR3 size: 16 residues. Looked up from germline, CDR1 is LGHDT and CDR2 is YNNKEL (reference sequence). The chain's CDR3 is CASSLTLAGLTDTQYF. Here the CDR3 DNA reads TGTGCCAGCAGCCTCACCCTAGCGGGACTCACAGATACGCAGTATTTT.

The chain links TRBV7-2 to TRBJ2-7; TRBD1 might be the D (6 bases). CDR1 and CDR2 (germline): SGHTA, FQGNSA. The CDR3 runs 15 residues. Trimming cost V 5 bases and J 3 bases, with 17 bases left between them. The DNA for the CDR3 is TGTGCCAGCAGCCCTCAGACAGGAACTAACTACGAGCAGTACTTC. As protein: CASSPQTGTNYEQYF.

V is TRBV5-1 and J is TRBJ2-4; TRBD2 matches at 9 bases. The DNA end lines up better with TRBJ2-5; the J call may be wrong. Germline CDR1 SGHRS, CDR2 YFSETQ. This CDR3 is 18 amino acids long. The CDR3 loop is CASSFQREASLLKETQYF. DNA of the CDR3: TGCGCCAGCAGCTTTCAGCGGGAGGCTTCGTTACTTAAAGAGACCCAGTACTTC.

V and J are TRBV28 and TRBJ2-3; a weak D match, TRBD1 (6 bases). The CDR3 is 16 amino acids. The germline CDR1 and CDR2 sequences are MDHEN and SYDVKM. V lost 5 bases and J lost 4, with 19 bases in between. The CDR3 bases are TGTGCCAGCAGTCCCTTGACAGGAGGTACTTCAGATACGCAGTATTTT. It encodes CASSPLTGGTSDTQYF. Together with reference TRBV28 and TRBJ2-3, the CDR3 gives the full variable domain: DVKVTQSSRYLVKRTGEKVFLECVQDMDHENMFWYRQDPGLGLRLIYFSYDVKMKEKGDIPEGYSVSREKKERFSLILESASTNQTSMYLCASSPLTGGTSDTQYFGPGTRLTVL.

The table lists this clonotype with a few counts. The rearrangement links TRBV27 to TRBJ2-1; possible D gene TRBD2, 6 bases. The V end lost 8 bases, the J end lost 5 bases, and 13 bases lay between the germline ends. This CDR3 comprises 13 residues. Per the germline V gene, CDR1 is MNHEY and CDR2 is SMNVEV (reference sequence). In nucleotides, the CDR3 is TGTGCCAGCCGACGGGAGCCCCACAATGAGCAGTTCTTC. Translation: CASRREPHNEQFF.

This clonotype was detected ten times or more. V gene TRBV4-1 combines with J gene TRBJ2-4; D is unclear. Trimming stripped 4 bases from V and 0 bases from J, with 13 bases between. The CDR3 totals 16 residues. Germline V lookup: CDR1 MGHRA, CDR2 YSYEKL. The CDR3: CASSREDEIAKNIQYF. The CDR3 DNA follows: TGCGCCAGCAGCCGCGAAGACGAAATAGCCAAAAACATTCAGTACTTC.

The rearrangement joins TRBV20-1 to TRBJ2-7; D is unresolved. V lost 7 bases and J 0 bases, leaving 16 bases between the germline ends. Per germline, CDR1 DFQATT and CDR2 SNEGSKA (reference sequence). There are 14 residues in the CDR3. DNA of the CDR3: TGCAGTGTTAGCCTGGGGTGGGCCTCCTACGAGCAGTACTTC. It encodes CSVSLGWASYEQYF.

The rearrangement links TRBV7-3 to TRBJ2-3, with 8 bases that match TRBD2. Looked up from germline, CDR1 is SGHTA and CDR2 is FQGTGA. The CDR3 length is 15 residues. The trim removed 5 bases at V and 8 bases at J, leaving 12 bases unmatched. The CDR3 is CASSQSGSGSGTQYF. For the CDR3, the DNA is TGTGCCAGCAGCCAGAGCGGGAGCGGCTCAGGTACGCAGTATTTT.

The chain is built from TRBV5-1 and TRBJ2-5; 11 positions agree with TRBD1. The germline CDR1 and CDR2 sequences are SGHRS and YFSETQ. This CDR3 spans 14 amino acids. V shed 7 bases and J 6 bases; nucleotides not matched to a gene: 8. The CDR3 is CASDEGTGGKTQYF. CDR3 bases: TGCGCCAGCGACGAAGGGACAGGGGGAAAGACCCAGTACTTC.

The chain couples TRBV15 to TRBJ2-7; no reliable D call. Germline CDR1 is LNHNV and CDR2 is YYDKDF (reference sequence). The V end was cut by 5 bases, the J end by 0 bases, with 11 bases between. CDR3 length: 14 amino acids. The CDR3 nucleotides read TGTGCCACCAGCCCCCGGAGTCCCTCCTACGAGCAGTACTTC. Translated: CATSPRSPSYEQYF.

This CDR3 is CASSPSWGVGANVLTF. The DNA for the CDR3 is TGCGCCAGCAGCCCAAGTTGGGGGGTCGGGGCCAACGTCCTGACTTTC. The chain has TRBV5-1 and TRBJ2-6; a weak D match, TRBD2 (6 bases). Per the germline V gene, CDR1 is SGHRS and CDR2 is YFSETQ. With 4 bases removed from V and 4 bases from J, the gap between germline ends came to 15 bases. This CDR3 contains 16 residues.

CDR3 nucleotide sequence: TGTGCCAGCAGTCCCTCGAAAGATACGCAGTATTTT. It encodes CASSPSKDTQYF. The V and J genes are TRBV6-6 and TRBJ2-3; D gene uncertain. Looked up from germline, CDR1 is MNHNY and CDR2 is SVGAGI (reference sequence). The length of the CDR3 is 12 residues. Between the trimmed V and J ends, which lost 5 bases and 5 bases, there was a span of 8 bases.

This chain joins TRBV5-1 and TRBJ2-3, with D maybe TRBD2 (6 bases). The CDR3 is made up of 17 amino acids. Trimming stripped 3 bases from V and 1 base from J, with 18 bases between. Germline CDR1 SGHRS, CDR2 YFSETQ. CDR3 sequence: CASSWDVDAGRTDTQYF. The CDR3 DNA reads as TGCGCCAGCAGCTGGGACGTCGACGCGGGGCGCACAGATACGCAGTATTTT.

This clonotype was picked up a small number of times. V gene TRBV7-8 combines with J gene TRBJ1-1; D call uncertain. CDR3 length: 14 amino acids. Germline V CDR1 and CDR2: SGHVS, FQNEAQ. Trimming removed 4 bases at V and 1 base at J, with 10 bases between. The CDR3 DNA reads TGTGCCAGCAGCTCGGCCACATGGAACACTGAAGCTTTCTTT. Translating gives CASSSATWNTEAFF.

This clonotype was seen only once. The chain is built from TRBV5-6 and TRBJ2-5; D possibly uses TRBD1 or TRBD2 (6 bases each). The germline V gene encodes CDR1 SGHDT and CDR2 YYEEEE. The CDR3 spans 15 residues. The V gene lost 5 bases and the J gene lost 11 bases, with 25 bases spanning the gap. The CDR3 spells CASRGRGGWSNEQYF. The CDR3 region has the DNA TGTGCCAGCAGGGGTCGAGGGGGGTGGAGCAATGAGCAGTACTTC.

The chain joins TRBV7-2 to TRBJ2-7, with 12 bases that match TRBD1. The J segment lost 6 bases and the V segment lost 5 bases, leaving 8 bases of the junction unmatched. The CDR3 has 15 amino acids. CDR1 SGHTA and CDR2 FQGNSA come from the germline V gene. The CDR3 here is CASSPGRDRGLEQYF. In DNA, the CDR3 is TGTGCCAGCAGCCCCGGCCGGGACAGGGGGCTCGAGCAGTACTTC.

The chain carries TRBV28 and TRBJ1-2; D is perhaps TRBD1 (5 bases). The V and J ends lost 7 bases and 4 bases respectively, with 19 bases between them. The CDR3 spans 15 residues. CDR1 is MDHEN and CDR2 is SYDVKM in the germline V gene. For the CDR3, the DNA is TGTGCCAGCACCGCGGGGGAAGTAGCCTCCTATGGCTACACCTTC. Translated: CASTAGEVASYGYTF.

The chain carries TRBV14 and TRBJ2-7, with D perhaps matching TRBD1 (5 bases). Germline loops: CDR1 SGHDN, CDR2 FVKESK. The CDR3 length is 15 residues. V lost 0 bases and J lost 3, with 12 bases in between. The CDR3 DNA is TGTGCCAGCAGCCAAGATTCAGGCGGACACTACGAGCAGTACTTC. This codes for CASSQDSGGHYEQYF. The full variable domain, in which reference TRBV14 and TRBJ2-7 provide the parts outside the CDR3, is EAGVTQFPSHSVIEKGQTVTLRCDPISGHDNLYWYRRVMGKEIKFLLHFVKESKQDESGMPNNRFLAERTGGTYSTLKVQPAELEDSGVYFCASSQDSGGHYEQYFGPGTRLTVT.

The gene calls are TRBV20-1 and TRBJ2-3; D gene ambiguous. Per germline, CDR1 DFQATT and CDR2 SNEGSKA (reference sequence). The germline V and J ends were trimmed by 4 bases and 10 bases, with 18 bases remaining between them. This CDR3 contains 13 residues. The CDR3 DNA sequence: TGCAGTGCTAAACTCTCTCCCTTCTCGCCGCAGTATTTT. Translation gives CSAKLSPFSPQYF.

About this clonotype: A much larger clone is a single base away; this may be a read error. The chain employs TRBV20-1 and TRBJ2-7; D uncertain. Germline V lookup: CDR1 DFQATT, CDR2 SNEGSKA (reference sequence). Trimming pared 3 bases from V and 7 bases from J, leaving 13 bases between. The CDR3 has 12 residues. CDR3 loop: CSASPENNEQYF. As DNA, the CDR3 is TGCAGTGCTAGTCCGGAGAACAATGAGCAGTACTTC.

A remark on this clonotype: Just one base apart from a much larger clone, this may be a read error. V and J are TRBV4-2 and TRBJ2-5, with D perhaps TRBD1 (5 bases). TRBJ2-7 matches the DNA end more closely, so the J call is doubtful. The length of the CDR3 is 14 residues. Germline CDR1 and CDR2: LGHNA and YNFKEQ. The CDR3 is CASSQDWGTYEQYF. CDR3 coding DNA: TGTGCCAGCAGCCAAGATTGGGGCACCTACGAGCAGTACTTC.

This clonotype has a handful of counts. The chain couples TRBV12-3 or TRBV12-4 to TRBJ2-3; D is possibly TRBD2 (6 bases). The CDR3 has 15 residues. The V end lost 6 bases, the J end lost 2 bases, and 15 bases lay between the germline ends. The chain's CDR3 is CASSRSGGNTDTQYF. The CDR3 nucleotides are TGTGCCAGCAGCCGTAGCGGCGGGAACACAGATACGCAGTATTTT.

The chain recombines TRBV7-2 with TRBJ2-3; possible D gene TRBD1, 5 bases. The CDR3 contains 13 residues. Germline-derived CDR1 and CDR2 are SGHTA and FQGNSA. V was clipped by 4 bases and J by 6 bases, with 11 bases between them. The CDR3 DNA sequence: TGTGCCAGCAGCTCAACAGGTTCCGATACGCAGTATTTT. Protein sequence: CASSSTGSDTQYF.